The text below deals with one T cell receptor (beta chain). The germline V gene has CDR1 SGHVS and CDR2 FNYEAQ. The CDR3 length is 16 residues. Trimming cost V 5 bases and J 0 bases; bases outside gene matches: 6. This specimen belongs to a study of blood T cell repertoires in COVID-19. Study at large: Acute and convalescent COVID-19 samples came from the United States, Italy and Spain. PBMCs, B-cell-depleted T cells, or T cells were the source of the cDNA or gDNA that made up the material.

As originally analysed: Cell counts per sample came from amplifying reference gene primers. The repertoire was sequenced with immunoSEQ multiplex PCR; TCRdb's copy has only in-frame clones and lacks some. V, J and clone size derive from that table, while D and trimming were established from the DNA sequence. The sample carries some 150,000 clones, around nine tenths recorded once. This clonotype was obtained from a man aged 18 to 29 with active or convalescent COVID-19. V usage is TRBV7-6 and J usage is TRBJ2-3; 9 bases agree with TRBD2. Sequencing was performed on peripheral blood. CDR3 sequence: CASSPGTSPSTDTQYF. CDR3 sequence (DNA): TGTGCCAGCAGCCCAGGGACTAGCCCCAGCACAGATACGCAGTATTTT. Complete variable domain (other parts from reference TRBV7-6 and TRBJ2-3): GAGVSQSPRYKVTKRGQDVALRCDPISGHVSLYWYRQALGQGPEFLTYFNYEAQQDKSGLPNDRFSAERPEGSISTLTIQRTEQRDSAMYRCASSPGTSPSTDTQYFGPGTRLTVL.